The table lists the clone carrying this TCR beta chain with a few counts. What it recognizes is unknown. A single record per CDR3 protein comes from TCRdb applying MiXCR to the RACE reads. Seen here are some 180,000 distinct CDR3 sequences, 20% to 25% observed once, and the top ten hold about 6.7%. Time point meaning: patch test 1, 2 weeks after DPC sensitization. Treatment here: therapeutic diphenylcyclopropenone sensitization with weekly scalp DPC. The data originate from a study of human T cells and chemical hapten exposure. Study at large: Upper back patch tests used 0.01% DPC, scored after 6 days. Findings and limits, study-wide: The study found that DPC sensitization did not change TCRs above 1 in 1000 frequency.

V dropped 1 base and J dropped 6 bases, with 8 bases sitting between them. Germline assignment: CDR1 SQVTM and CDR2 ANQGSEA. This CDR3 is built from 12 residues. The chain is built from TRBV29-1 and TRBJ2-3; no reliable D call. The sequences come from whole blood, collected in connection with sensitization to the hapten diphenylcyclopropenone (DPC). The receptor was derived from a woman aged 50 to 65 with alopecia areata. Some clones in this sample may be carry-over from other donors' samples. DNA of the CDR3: TGCAGCGTTGAAGCTCGGCGCGATACGCAGTATTTT. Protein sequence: CSVEARRDTQYF.